One and the same sample provided the 32 T cell receptor beta chains below, sequenced in a study of cytomegalovirus exposure and HLA in healthy donors. Amplification used 60 Vbeta primers and 13 Jbeta primers. Libraries were prepared by immunoSEQ multiplex PCR; TCRdb keeps only in-frame clonotypes and omits some of them. The data show approximately 190,000 clones, about 80% seen once. Sequencing was done on a sample of PBMCs. These receptors were collected from a man aged 40-55 years in good health and CMV-seropositive.

This clone has a single count. Relative to the germline gene, one junction end is altered; a read error may explain this. Within the sample, other DNA sequences also encode this same CDR3. V is TRBV5-1 and J is TRBJ1-2; tentatively, D is TRBD1 (5 bases). This CDR3 is 14 amino acids long. CDR1 and CDR2 (germline): SGHRS, YFSETQ. This CDR3 is CASSLVGGVYGYTF. DNA for the CDR3: TGTGCCAGCAGCTTGGTGGGGGGGGTCTATGGCTACACCTTC.

The V call is TRBV28, the J call TRBJ1-1; D gene unclear. Trimming removed 6 bases at V and 0 bases at J, with 11 bases between. There are 14 residues in the CDR3. Germline V gene lookup returns CDR1 MDHEN and CDR2 SYDVKM. The CDR3 DNA follows: TGTGCCAGCAGCCCCACGAGTTTGAACACTGAAGCTTTCTTT. Translation: CASSPTSLNTEAFF.

The chain couples TRBV29-1 to TRBJ1-4, with 10 bases identical to TRBD1. Germline assignment: CDR1 SQVTM and CDR2 ANQGSEA. The CDR3 has 13 residues. V shed 8 bases, J shed 6 bases, and the junction held 6 bases outside the gene matches. As DNA, the CDR3 is TGCAGCCCTACCGGGACAGGGGATGAAAAACTGTTTTTT. It codes for CSPTGTGDEKLFF.

The chain joins TRBV5-1 to TRBJ1-2; no firm D call. The germline gives CDR1 SGHRS, CDR2 YFSETQ. The CDR3 is 13 residues long. Trimming pared 7 bases from V and 2 bases from J, leaving 12 bases between. The CDR3, as DNA: TGCGCCAGCCGTCCTCCGAGCAACTATGGCTACACCTTC. It translates to CASRPPSNYGYTF.

This chain links TRBV27 with TRBJ2-7, with D tentatively TRBD2 (6 bases). Per the germline V gene, CDR1 is MNHEY and CDR2 is SMNVEV (reference sequence). V was cut by 6 bases and J by 2 bases, with 23 bases left in between. This CDR3 contains 17 residues. The CDR3 nucleotides are TGTGCCAGCAGCCCCGGGACTGGAAGGAATGAAGCCTACGAGCAGTACTTC. It codes for CASSPGTGRNEAYEQYF.

The rearrangement joins TRBV4-2 to TRBJ2-5; a possible D gene is TRBD2 (6 bases). This CDR3 region has 15 residues. Germline V gives CDR1 LGHNA, CDR2 YNFKEQ. Trimming took 1 base from V and 7 from J, leaving 16 bases between them. CDR3 sequence reads: CASSQATSQEGTQYF. CDR3 DNA: TGTGCCAGCAGCCAAGCAACTAGCCAGGAGGGGACCCAGTACTTC.

This rearrangement joins TRBV5-4 to TRBJ2-7; 16 bases fit TRBD2. V shed 3 bases and J 2 bases; nucleotides not matched to a gene: 2. Germline V CDR1 and CDR2: SGHNT, YYREEE (reference sequence). The CDR3 contains 16 residues. The CDR3 nucleotides read TGTGCCAGCAGCTGGGGACTAGCGGGAGGGCCCTACGAGCAGTACTTC. Protein product: CASSWGLAGGPYEQYF. Variable domain in full (rest from reference TRBV5-4 and TRBJ2-7): ETGVTQSPTHLIKTRGQQVTLRCSSQSGHNTVSWYQQALGQGPQFIFQYYREEENGRGNFPPRFSGLQFPNYSSELNVNALELDDSALYLCASSWGLAGGPYEQYFGPGTRLTVT.

The V gene is TRBV7-2, the J gene TRBJ1-4; D is unclear. Germline V gene sequence: CDR1 SGHTA, CDR2 FQGNSA. V was shortened by 8 bases and J by 7 bases, with 14 bases between the two germline ends. The CDR3 is made up of 13 amino acids. CDR3 bases: TGTGCCAGCGGGAGGGTGGTCGGTGAAAAACTGTTTTTT. As protein: CASGRVVGEKLFF.

The chain employs TRBV6-5 and TRBJ1-2; no reliable D call. The ends were cut back, 5 bases at V and 6 bases at J, with 10 bases in the middle. CDR1 is MNHEY, CDR2 SVGAGI, per germline. The CDR3 covers 12 residues. The CDR3 sequence is CASSERGDGYTF. The CDR3 DNA reads as TGTGCCAGCAGTGAACGAGGCGATGGCTACACCTTC.

This clone was picked up one time. V usage is TRBV11-3 and J usage is TRBJ2-2; TRBD2 matches at 9 bases. This CDR3 is built from 15 residues. The trim removed 5 bases at V and 6 bases at J, leaving 7 bases unmatched. Germline CDR1 is SGHNT and CDR2 is YENEEA. The CDR3 spells CASSLSSGRSGELFF. The CDR3 region has the DNA TGTGCCAGCAGCCTTTCCAGCGGGAGGTCCGGGGAGCTGTTTTTT.

V usage is TRBV28 and J usage is TRBJ2-1; 9 nucleotides line up with TRBD2. Germline V gene data show CDR1 as MDHEN and CDR2 as SYDVKM. Unmatched junction bases numbered 22, after V lost 7 bases and J lost 0 bases. The CDR3 extends over 21 amino acids. The chain's CDR3 is CASTNYGVTSGLSSSYNEQFF. CDR3 bases: TGTGCCAGCACCAATTACGGAGTGACTAGCGGCTTATCGAGCTCCTACAATGAGCAGTTCTTC.

This clone was observed a handful of times. The V call is TRBV4-3, the J call TRBJ2-7; 9 bases line up with TRBD2. The CDR3 totals 17 residues. CDR1 and CDR2 from the germline V gene are LGHNA and YSLEER. The junction had 9 bases not matched to a gene; V was cut back by 0 bases and J by 3 bases. For the CDR3, the DNA is TGCGCCAGCAGCCAAGATCTGAGACTAGCGGAGGACTACGAGCAGTACTTC. Its translation is CASSQDLRLAEDYEQYF.

This clone was detected only once. This chain joins TRBV28 and TRBJ2-7; 9 nucleotides line up with TRBD1. This CDR3 comprises 15 residues. Germline values: CDR1 MDHEN, CDR2 SYDVKM. Trimming removed 5 bases from V and 2 bases from J; junction bases left unmatched: 7. The CDR3 DNA follows: TGTGCCAGCAGTGCCCAGGACAGGGGAACCTACGAGCAGTACTTC. This translates into CASSAQDRGTYEQYF.

The chain has TRBV6-4 and TRBJ2-1; 14 bases are a match to TRBD2. V shed 3 bases, J shed 6 bases, and the junction held 4 bases outside the gene matches. The germline V gene has CDR1 MRHNA and CDR2 SNTAGT. The CDR3 is 16 amino acids. The CDR3 DNA follows: TGTGCCAGCAGTGAGGGGACTAGCGGGGGATTCAATGAGCAGTTCTTC. Protein: CASSEGTSGGFNEQFF.

The rearrangement links TRBV18 to TRBJ2-5, with D perhaps TRBD2 (6 bases). This CDR3 spans 15 amino acids. The V end lost 2 bases, the J end lost 5 bases, and 15 bases lay between the germline ends. Germline CDR1 reads KGHSH; CDR2 reads LQKENI. The CDR3 DNA reads as TGTGCCAGCTCACCAATTCCGCGGGGAGTGGAGACCCAGTACTTC. Translation: CASSPIPRGVETQYF.

This clone was observed a single time. The V call is TRBV11-2, the J call TRBJ2-5; 8 positions agree with TRBD1. The germline V gene encodes CDR1 SGHAT and CDR2 FQNNGV. The V and J ends lost 5 bases and 4 bases, in that order; junction bases with no gene match: 12. The CDR3 spans 16 residues. The CDR3 DNA reads TGTGCCAGCAGCCTGGTGGACAGGGCTATGGGAGAGACCCAGTACTTC. As protein: CASSLVDRAMGETQYF.

The gene calls are TRBV19 and TRBJ2-2; no clear D gene. V was shortened by 1 base and J by 1 base, with 4 bases between the two germline ends. Germline CDR1 and CDR2: LNHDA and SQIVND (reference sequence). The CDR3 covers 14 residues. CDR3 nucleotide sequence: TGTGCCAGTAGTATAGGACAGAACACCGGGGAGCTGTTTTTT. Translation: CASSIGQNTGELFF.

The chain has TRBV5-6 and TRBJ2-5, with 9 bases aligning to TRBD1. The CDR3 loop spans 15 amino acids. The germline CDR1 and CDR2 sequences are SGHDT and YYEEEE. V shed 4 bases and J 2 bases; nucleotides not matched to a gene: 6. DNA of the CDR3: TGTGCCAGCAGCCCGGGACAGGGAAGGCAAGAGACCCAGTACTTC. Amino acids: CASSPGQGRQETQYF.

The chain combines TRBV7-6 with TRBJ1-4; weak D call: TRBD1 (6 bases). The CDR3 extends over 15 amino acids. The germline gives CDR1 SGHVS, CDR2 FNYEAQ. Trimming stripped 5 bases from V and 4 bases from J, with 14 bases between. CDR3 DNA: TGTGCCAGCAGCCCCGTGGGGGGGCTTAATGAAAAACTGTTTTTT. The encoded protein is CASSPVGGLNEKLFF. Filled out from reference TRBV7-6 and TRBJ1-4, the complete variable domain reads GAGVSQSPRYKVTKRGQDVALRCDPISGHVSLYWYRQALGQGPEFLTYFNYEAQQDKSGLPNDRFSAERPEGSISTLTIQRTEQRDSAMYRCASSPVGGLNEKLFFGSGTQLSVL.

The CDR3 DNA sequence: TGTGCCAGCAGCCCCCGGCTAGGAACCGAGCAGTACTTC. This codes for CASSPRLGTEQYF. The V gene is TRBV11-3, the J gene TRBJ2-7; D is unresolved. Looked up from germline, CDR1 is SGHNT and CDR2 is YENEEA. This CDR3 has 13 residues. Trimming took 5 bases from V and 6 from J, leaving 14 bases between them. The variable domain in full, with the rest retrieved from reference TRBV11-3 and TRBJ2-7, is EAGVVQSPRYKIIEKKQPVAFWCNPISGHNTLYWYLQNLGQGPELLIRYENEEAVDDSQLPKDRFSAERLKGVDSTLKIQPAELGDSAVYLCASSPRLGTEQYFGPGTRLTVT.

The rearrangement uses TRBV11-3 and TRBJ1-5; 7 bases line up with TRBD1. Germline CDR1 reads SGHNT; CDR2 reads YENEEA. J was trimmed by 15 bases and V by 1 base; bases with no gene match: 3. This CDR3 has 11 amino acids. The CDR3 is CASSLVPGGHF. In DNA, the CDR3 is TGTGCCAGCAGCTTAGTTCCAGGGGGGCATTTT.

The chain joins TRBV15 to TRBJ2-5; no definite D call. Trimming removed 0 bases at V and 4 bases at J, with 12 bases between. CDR1 LNHNV and CDR2 YYDKDF come from the germline V gene (reference sequence). The CDR3 totals 15 residues. CDR3: CATSRDFTRLETQYF. DNA for the CDR3: TGTGCCACCAGCAGAGATTTTACTCGGTTAGAGACCCAGTACTTC. Full variable domain (remainder filled in from reference TRBV15 and TRBJ2-5): DAMVIQNPRYQVTQFGKPVTLSCSQTLNHNVMYWYQQKSSQAPKLLFHYYDKDFNNEADTPDNFQSRRPNTSFCFLDIRSPGLGDTAMYLCATSRDFTRLETQYFGPGTRLLVL.

The V and J genes are TRBV5-5 and TRBJ2-2; a weak D match, TRBD1 (6 bases). This CDR3 has 13 residues. The V end was cut by 3 bases, the J end by 7 bases, with 10 bases between. The germline V gene encodes CDR1 SGHKS and CDR2 YYEKEE (reference sequence). CDR3 coding DNA: TGTGCCAGCAGCTGGGGGCCAAGCGGGGAGCTGTTTTTT. Translation: CASSWGPSGELFF.

There are a few counts of this clone. The chain carries TRBV5-1 and TRBJ2-1; D perhaps matches TRBD2 (6 bases). V lost 0 bases and J 4 bases, leaving 8 bases between the germline ends. The CDR3 runs to 14 residues. Germline V gene lookup returns CDR1 SGHRS and CDR2 YFSETQ. This chain's CDR3 is CASSLGGEYNEQFF. The DNA for the CDR3 is TGCGCCAGCAGCTTGGGCGGGGAATACAATGAGCAGTTCTTC.

V gene TRBV2 combines with J gene TRBJ2-5; 9 nucleotides match TRBD2. The CDR3 consists of 16 residues. Germline lookup yields CDR1 SNHLY and CDR2 FYNNEI. The V segment lost 0 bases and the J segment 4 bases; nucleotides outside the gene matches: 6. CDR3 coding DNA: TGTGCCAGCAGTGAAGCCTTAGCGGGGGTAGGAGAGACCCAGTACTTC. Protein: CASSEALAGVGETQYF.

This clone was seen a few times. The V and J genes are TRBV4-1 and TRBJ2-7; 7 positions agree with TRBD1. With V trimmed by 0 bases and J by 9 bases, 11 bases remained unmatched. Germline V lookup: CDR1 MGHRA, CDR2 YSYEKL. This CDR3 region has 15 residues. CDR3 region: CASSQDRDRPTRQYF. The CDR3 DNA reads TGCGCCAGCAGCCAAGACCGGGACAGACCTACGAGGCAGTACTTC.

The genes are TRBV29-1 and TRBJ2-3, with TRBD1 matching 7 bases. This CDR3 region has 14 residues. Germline V gives CDR1 SQVTM, CDR2 ANQGSEA. Germline trimming cut 0 bases from V and 3 bases from J; bases unmatched to any gene: 3. The CDR3: CSVEEQQGTDTQYF. CDR3 coding DNA: TGCAGCGTTGAAGAGCAACAGGGGACAGATACGCAGTATTTT.

The chain links TRBV6-1 to TRBJ2-2; 7 bases align to TRBD2. Germline V gene sequence: CDR1 MNHNS, CDR2 SASEGT. V was clipped by 3 bases and J by 5 bases; unmatched bases: 3. The CDR3 covers 14 residues. CDR3 loop: CASSDPGGTGELFF. DNA for the CDR3: TGTGCCAGCAGTGATCCGGGGGGAACCGGGGAGCTGTTTTTT.

The V gene is TRBV2, the J gene TRBJ1-5, with TRBD1 matching over 7 bases. Germline CDR1 is SNHLY and CDR2 is FYNNEI. V gave up 5 bases and J gave up 0 bases; unmatched junction bases: 7. The CDR3 is 16 residues long. The CDR3 bases are TGTGCCAGCAGTTCGCCCGGGACAGATAGCAATCAGCCCCAGCATTTT. Amino acids: CASSSPGTDSNQPQHF.

The rearrangement uses TRBV5-6 and TRBJ1-6, with TRBD1 matching 8 bases. Trimming took 0 bases from V and 7 from J; bases not matched to a gene: 6. Germline V gene lookup returns CDR1 SGHDT and CDR2 YYEEEE. This CDR3 spans 16 amino acids. CDR3 in DNA: TGTGCCAGCAGCTTGGTTCGGACAGGGATGAATTCACCCCTCCACTTT. Translation gives CASSLVRTGMNSPLHF.

V usage is TRBV14 and J usage is TRBJ2-5; TRBD2 aligns across 7 bases. V dropped 1 base and J dropped 5; count of bases not matched to a gene: 7. The length of the CDR3 is 15 residues. CDR1 and CDR2 (germline): SGHDN, FVKESK. The CDR3 bases are TGTGCCAGCAGCCAAGCCCCAGCGGGGTGGGAGACCCAGTACTTC. It encodes CASSQAPAGWETQYF.

This chain connects TRBV6-5 to TRBJ2-5, with D unclear. The germline V gene encodes CDR1 MNHEY and CDR2 SVGAGI. V lost 0 bases and J 7 bases, leaving 6 bases between the germline ends. The CDR3 is made up of 12 amino acids. Here the CDR3 reads CASSYSTGTQYF. CDR3 in DNA: TGTGCCAGCAGTTACTCGACGGGGACCCAGTACTTC.